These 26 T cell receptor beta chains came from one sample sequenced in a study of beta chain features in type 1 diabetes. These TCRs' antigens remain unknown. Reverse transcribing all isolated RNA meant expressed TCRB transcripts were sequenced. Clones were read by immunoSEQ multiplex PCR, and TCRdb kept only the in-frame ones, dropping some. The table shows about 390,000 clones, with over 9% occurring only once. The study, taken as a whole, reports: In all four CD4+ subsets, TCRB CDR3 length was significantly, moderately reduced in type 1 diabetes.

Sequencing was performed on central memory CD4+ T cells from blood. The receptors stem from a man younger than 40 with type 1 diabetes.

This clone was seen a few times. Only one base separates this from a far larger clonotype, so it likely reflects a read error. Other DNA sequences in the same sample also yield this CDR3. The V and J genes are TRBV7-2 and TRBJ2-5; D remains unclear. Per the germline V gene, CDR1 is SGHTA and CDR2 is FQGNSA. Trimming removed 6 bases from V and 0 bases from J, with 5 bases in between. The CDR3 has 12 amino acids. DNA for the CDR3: TGTGCCAGCAGTTCGTACCAAGAGACCCAGTACTTC. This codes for CASSSYQETQYF.

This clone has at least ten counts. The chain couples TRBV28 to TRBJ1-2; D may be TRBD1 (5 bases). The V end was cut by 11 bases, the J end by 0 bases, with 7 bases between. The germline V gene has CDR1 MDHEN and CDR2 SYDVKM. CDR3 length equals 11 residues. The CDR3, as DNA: TGTGCCCAGGGATCTAACTATGGCTACACCTTC. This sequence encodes CAQGSNYGYTF.

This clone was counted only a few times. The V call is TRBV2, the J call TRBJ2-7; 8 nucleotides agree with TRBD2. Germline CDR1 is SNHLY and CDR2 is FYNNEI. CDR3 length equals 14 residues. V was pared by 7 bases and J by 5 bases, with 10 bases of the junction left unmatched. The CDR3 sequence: CASIIREGPHEQYF. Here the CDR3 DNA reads TGTGCCAGCATTATACGGGAGGGCCCCCACGAGCAGTACTTC.

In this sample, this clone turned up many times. CDR3 sequence (DNA): TGTGCCAGCAGCCAAGGGGCTGGGACTAGCGTTCCAGAGACCCAGTACTTC. It yields the protein CASSQGAGTSVPETQYF. The chain links TRBV14 to TRBJ2-5; 10 bases line up with TRBD2. Losses at the gene ends were 1 base for V and 4 bases for J; bases not matched to a gene: 9. The CDR3 consists of 17 residues. Germline values: CDR1 SGHDN, CDR2 FVKESK.

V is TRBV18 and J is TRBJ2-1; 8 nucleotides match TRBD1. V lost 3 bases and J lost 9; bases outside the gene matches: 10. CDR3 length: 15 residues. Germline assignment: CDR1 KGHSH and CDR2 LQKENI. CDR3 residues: CASSPLGQGAGEQFF. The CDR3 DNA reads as TGTGCCAGCTCACCTCTTGGCCAGGGGGCGGGTGAGCAGTTCTTC.

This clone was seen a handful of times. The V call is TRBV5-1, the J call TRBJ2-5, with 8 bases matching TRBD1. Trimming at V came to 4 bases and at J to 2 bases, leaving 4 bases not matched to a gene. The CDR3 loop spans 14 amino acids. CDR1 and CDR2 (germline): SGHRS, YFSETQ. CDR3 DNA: TGCGCCAGCAGCGTAACAGGGGGACAAGAGACCCAGTACTTC. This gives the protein CASSVTGGQETQYF.

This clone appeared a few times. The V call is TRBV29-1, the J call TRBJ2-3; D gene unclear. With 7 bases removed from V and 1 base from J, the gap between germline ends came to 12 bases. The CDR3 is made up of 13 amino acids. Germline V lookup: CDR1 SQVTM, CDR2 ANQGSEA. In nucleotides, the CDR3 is TGCAGCGCCACCCAGCCGGGCACAGATACGCAGTATTTT. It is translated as CSATQPGTDTQYF.

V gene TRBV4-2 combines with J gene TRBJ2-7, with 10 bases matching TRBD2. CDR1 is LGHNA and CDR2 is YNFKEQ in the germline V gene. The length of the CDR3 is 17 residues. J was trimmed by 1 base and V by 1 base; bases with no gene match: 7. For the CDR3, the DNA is TGTGCCAGCAGCCAAGTCGGCGAAGCGGGAGGGTCCTACGAGCAGTACTTC. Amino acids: CASSQVGEAGGSYEQYF.

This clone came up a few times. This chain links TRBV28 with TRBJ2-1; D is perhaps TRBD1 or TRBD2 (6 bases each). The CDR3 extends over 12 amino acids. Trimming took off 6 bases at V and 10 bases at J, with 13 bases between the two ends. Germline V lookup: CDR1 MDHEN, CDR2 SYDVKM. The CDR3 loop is CASREGVREQFF. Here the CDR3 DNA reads TGTGCCAGCAGGGAGGGGGTTCGAGAGCAGTTCTTC.

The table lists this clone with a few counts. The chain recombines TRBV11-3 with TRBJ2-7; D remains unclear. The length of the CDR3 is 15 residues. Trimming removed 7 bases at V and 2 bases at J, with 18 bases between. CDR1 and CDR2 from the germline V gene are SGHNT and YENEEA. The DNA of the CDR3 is TGTGCCAGCACCCTTTCAGTGGAGCCGACCTACGAGCAGTACTTC. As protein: CASTLSVEPTYEQYF.

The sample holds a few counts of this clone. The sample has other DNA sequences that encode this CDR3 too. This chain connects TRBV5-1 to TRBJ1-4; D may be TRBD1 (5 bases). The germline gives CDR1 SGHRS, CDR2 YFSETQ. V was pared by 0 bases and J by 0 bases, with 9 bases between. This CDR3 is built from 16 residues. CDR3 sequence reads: CASSLAGGTTNEKLFF. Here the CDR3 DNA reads TGCGCCAGCAGCTTGGCCGGGGGGACAACTAATGAAAAACTGTTTTTT.

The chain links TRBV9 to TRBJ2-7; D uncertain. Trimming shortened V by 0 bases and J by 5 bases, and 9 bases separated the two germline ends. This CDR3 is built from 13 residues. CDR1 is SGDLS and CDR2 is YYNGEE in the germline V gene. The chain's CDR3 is CASSVGSGNEQYF. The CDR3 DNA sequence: TGTGCCAGCAGCGTAGGCTCGGGTAACGAGCAGTACTTC.

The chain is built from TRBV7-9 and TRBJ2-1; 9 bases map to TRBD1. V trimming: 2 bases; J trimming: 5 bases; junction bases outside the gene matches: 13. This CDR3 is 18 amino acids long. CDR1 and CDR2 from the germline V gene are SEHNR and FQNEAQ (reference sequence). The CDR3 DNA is TGTGCCAGCAGCTTAAGATTGACCGGGACAGGGACCCACAATGAGCAGTTCTTC. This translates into CASSLRLTGTGTHNEQFF.

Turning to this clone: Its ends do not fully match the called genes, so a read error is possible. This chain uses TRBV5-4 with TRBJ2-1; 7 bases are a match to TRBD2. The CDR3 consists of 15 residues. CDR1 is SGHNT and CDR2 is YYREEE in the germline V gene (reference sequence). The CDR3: CASSQPSGGYNEQFF. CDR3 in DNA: TGCGCCAGCAGCCAACCTAGCGGTGGCTACAATGAGCAGTTCTTC.

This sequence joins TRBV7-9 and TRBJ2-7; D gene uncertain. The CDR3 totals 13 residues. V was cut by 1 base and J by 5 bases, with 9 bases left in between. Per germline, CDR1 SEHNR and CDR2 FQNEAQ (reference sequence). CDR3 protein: CASSLEPLDEQYF. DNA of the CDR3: TGTGCCAGCAGCTTAGAGCCTCTGGACGAGCAGTACTTC. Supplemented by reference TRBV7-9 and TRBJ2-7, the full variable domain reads DTGVSQNPRHKITKRGQNVTFRCDPISEHNRLYWYRQTLGQGPEFLTYFQNEAQLEKSRLLSDRFSAERPKGSFSTLEIQRTEQGDSAMYLCASSLEPLDEQYFGPGTRLTVT.

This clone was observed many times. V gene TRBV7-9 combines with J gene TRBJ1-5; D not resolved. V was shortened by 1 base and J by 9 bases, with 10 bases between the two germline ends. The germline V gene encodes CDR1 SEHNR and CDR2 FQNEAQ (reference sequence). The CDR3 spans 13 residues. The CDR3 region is CASSLGSVSPQHF. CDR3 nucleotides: TGTGCCAGCAGCTTAGGGTCGGTGTCGCCCCAGCATTTT.

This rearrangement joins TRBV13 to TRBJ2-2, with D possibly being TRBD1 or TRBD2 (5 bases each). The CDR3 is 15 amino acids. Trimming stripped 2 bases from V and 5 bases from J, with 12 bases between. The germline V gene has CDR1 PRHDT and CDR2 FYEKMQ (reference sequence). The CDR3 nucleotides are TGTGCCAGCAGCTTACCCCTGGGGGAAACCGGGGAGCTGTTTTTT. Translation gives CASSLPLGETGELFF.

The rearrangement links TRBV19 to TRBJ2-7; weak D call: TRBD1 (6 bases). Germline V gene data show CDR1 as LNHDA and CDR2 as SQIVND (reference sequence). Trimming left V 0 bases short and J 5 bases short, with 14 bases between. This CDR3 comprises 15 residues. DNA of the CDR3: TGTGCCAGTAGTATAGATTTCAGGGGCAGGAACGAGCAGTACTTC. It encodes CASSIDFRGRNEQYF.

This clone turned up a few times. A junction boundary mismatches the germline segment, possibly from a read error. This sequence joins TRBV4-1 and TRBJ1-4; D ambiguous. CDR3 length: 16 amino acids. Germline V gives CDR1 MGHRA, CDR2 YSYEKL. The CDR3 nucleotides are TGTGCCAGCAGCCAAGTGGTTGGAGCAACTAATGAAAAACTGTTTTTT. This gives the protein CASSQVVGATNEKLFF.

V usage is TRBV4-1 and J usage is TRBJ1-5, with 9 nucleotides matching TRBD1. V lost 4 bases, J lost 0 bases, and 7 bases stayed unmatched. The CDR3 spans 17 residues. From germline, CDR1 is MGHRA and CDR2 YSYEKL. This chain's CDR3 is CASSPPRTGDSNQPQHF. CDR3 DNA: TGCGCCAGCAGCCCCCCACGGACAGGGGATAGCAATCAGCCCCAGCATTTT.

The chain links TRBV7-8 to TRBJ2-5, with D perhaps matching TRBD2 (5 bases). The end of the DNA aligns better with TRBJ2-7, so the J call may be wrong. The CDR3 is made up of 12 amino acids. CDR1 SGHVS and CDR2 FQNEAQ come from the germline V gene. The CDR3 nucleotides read TGTGCCAGCAGCTTGGGTCGGGGCGAGCAGTACTTC. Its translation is CASSLGRGEQYF.

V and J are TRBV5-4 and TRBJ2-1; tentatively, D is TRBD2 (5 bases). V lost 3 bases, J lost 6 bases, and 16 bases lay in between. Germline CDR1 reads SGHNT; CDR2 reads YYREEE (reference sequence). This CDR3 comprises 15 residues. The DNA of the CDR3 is TGTGCCAGCAGCTACGACCTAAGCCGGGGCAATGAGCAGTTCTTC. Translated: CASSYDLSRGNEQFF.

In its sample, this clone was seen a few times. CDR3 sequence (DNA): TGTGCCAGCAGTCCACAACTTGGCAGGGGGGCCTACGAGCAGTACTTC. This codes for CASSPQLGRGAYEQYF. The chain recombines TRBV28 with TRBJ2-7, with D possibly matching TRBD1 (7 bases). Germline values: CDR1 MDHEN, CDR2 SYDVKM. Trimming removed 5 bases from V and 2 bases from J, with 19 bases in between. This CDR3 contains 16 residues.

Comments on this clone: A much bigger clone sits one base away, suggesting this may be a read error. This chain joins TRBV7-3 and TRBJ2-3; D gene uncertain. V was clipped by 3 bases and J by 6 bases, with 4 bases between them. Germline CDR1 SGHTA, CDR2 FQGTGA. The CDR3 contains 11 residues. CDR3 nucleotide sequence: TGTGCCAGCAGCTTCCTGGATACGCAGTATTTT. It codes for CASSFLDTQYF.

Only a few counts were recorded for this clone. The CDR3 sequence: CASSPLGESTDTQYF. CDR3 coding DNA: TGTGCCAGCAGCCCACTTGGGGAAAGCACAGATACGCAGTATTTT. V and J are TRBV7-7 and TRBJ2-3, with D unresolved. The germline V gene encodes CDR1 SSHAT and CDR2 FNYEAQ (reference sequence). The CDR3 spans 15 residues. Trimming removed 5 bases at V and 0 bases at J, with 12 bases between. Based on the CDR3 plus reference TRBV7-7 and TRBJ2-3, the full variable domain is GAGVSQSPRYKVTKRGQDVTLRCDPISSHATLYWYQQALGQGPEFLTYFNYEAQPDKSGLPSDRFSAERPEGSISTLTIQRTEQRDSAMYRCASSPLGESTDTQYFGPGTRLTVL.

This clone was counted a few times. CDR3 sequence reads: CASSLVGPHNEQFF. In DNA form, the CDR3 reads TGTGCCAGCAGCTTGGTCGGGCCTCACAATGAGCAGTTCTTC. The chain couples TRBV5-4 to TRBJ2-1; D is ambiguous. Trimming pared 0 bases from V and 5 bases from J, leaving 9 bases between. Germline V lookup: CDR1 SGHNT, CDR2 YYREEE (reference sequence). CDR3 length: 14 residues.